A selection of T cell receptor beta chains follows, all from one sample in a study of identical twins. TCRdb itself ran the 5' RACE reads through MiXCR, one entry per CDR3 protein. The data show hundreds of thousands of distinct CDR3 sequences, around 6.8% seen once. The sample also formed part of further work on yellow fever vaccine responses in identical twins.

Source material: memory (CD45RO+) T cells sorted from blood. The receptors here all came from a woman younger than 35 in good health. Each CDR3 is given with its conserved first and last residue. D genes are given only for firm matches. The size field is filled for only some rows; it gives once, few, many or a size class.

many TRBJ2-1 TRBV3-1 . CASSQGLGEQFF TGTGCCAGCAGCCAGGGATTAGGTGAGCAGTTCTTC
. TRBJ2-5 TRBV20-1 . CSAPRGGAKETQYF TGCAGTGCTCCCAGGGGCGGGGCCAAAGAGACCCAGTACTTC
few TRBJ1-1 TRBV19 . CASSMKTGTEAFF TGTGCCAGTAGTATGAAGACAGGTACTGAAGCTTTCTTT
many TRBJ2-1 TRBV12-3/TRBV12-4 . CASSQNRWNEQFF TGTGCCAGCAGCCAAAATCGATGGAATGAGCAGTTCTTC
many TRBJ2-3 TRBV5-6 TRBD2 CASSSGTRTDTQYF TGTGCCAGCAGCTCCGGGACTAGAACAGATACGCAGTATTTT
. TRBJ2-4 TRBV7-2 TRBD1 CASSQGARGWDLGIQYF TGTGCCAGCAGCCAGGGGGCCCGCGGGTGGGATTTAGGGATTCAGTACTTC
few TRBJ1-1 TRBV20-1 . CSTPRGVGNTEAFF TGCAGTACACCCCGAGGAGTGGGAAACACTGAAGCTTTCTTT
many TRBJ2-3 TRBV25-1 TRBD2 CASSEIGRGAITDTQYF TGTGCCAGCAGTGAAATTGGGCGGGGGGCCATCACAGATACGCAGTATTTT
many TRBJ2-5 TRBV25-1 TRBD1 CASSEDTGGDQETQYF TGTGCCAGCAGTGAAGATACAGGGGGCGATCAAGAGACCCAGTACTTC
many TRBJ1-6 TRBV27 . CASSLIQVDSPLHF TGTGCCAGCAGCCTCATCCAAGTAGATTCACCCCTCCACTTT
many TRBJ2-2 TRBV28 . CASSRTGATGELFF TGTGCCAGCAGTCGAACGGGCGCGACCGGGGAGCTGTTTTTT
. TRBJ1-2 TRBV7-3 . CASSLSSDYGYTF TGTGCCAGCAGCTTAAGCAGCGACTATGGCTACACCTTC
. TRBJ2-1 TRBV12-3/TRBV12-4 TRBD2 CASSLFRREPSNEQFF TGTGCCAGCAGTTTATTTCGGCGGGAGCCGAGCAATGAGCAGTTCTTC
few TRBJ2-1 TRBV12-3/TRBV12-4 TRBD2 CASSTGLASYNEQFF TGTGCCAGCAGTACGGGACTAGCGTCCTACAATGAGCAGTTCTTC
few TRBJ1-2 TRBV19 . CASSQTGYNYGYTF TGTGCCAGTAGTCAGACAGGCTATAACTATGGCTACACCTTC
few TRBJ2-2 TRBV5-1 TRBD1 CASSGQTGGQGRTGELFF TGCGCCAGCAGCGGACAAACCGGGGGACAGGGAAGAACCGGGGAGCTGTTTTTT
. TRBJ2-3 TRBV3-1 . CASTFHAGGTDTQYF TGTGCCAGCACTTTCCACGCTGGCGGCACAGATACGCAGTATTTT
. TRBJ2-3 TRBV12-3/TRBV12-4 TRBD1 CASSLTGISTDTQYF TGTGCCAGCAGTTTGACAGGGATTAGCACAGATACGCAGTATTTT
many TRBJ2-7 TRBV12-3/TRBV12-4 TRBD2 CASGLGSGIYEQYF TGTGCCAGCGGGCTGGGGAGCGGGATCTACGAGCAGTACTTC
. TRBJ2-7 TRBV11-2 TRBD2 CASSLLLAGGPNFNYEQYF TGTGCCAGCAGCCTTCTACTAGCGGGGGGGCCCAATTTTAACTACGAGCAGTACTTC
many TRBJ2-5 TRBV15 TRBD2 CATSRSRGVQETQYF TGTGCCACCAGCAGATCCCGGGGGGTTCAAGAGACCCAGTACTTC
few TRBJ2-7 TRBV11-2 . CASSLRAMAGGGYEQYF TGTGCCAGCAGCCTAAGGGCGATGGCTGGCGGAGGCTACGAGCAGTACTTC
few TRBJ2-1 TRBV11-1 TRBD2 CASSLRLAGGLTYNEQFF TGTGCCAGCAGCTTACGGCTAGCGGGGGGACTAACCTACAATGAGCAGTTCTTC
many TRBJ2-1 TRBV11-2 . CASSSSGINEQFF TGTGCCAGCAGCTCCTCCGGGATCAATGAGCAGTTCTTC
many TRBJ2-1 TRBV5-1 TRBD2 CASSSQRGGYYNEQFF TGCGCCAGCAGTTCCCAGCGGGGGGGATATTACAATGAGCAGTTCTTC
many TRBJ2-1 TRBV29-1 . CSVEGGRDGYNEQFF TGCAGCGTTGAAGGGGGCCGGGACGGCTACAATGAGCAGTTCTTC
. TRBJ2-3 TRBV7-9 TRBD2 CASSLGTSGKASDTQYF TGTGCCAGCAGCTTAGGGACTAGCGGGAAAGCTTCAGATACGCAGTATTTT
many TRBJ2-5 TRBV2 TRBD2 CASRVGGGAQETQYF TGTGCCAGCAGGGTCGGCGGGGGGGCCCAAGAGACCCAGTACTTC